The TCR beta chain described here comes from a study of T cells after yellow fever vaccination. Study in general: Fractions with few cells were prepared using SMART-Seq v4 Ultra Low Input.

For TCR, cDNA came from 5'RACE template switching, which added a universal primer site and UMIs. TCRdb redid the calling of the 5' RACE reads with MiXCR, one entry per CDR3 protein. The profile shows a few hundred thousand distinct CDR3 sequences, around 5.2% of them singletons. CDR1 is ENHRY, CDR2 SYGVKD, per germline. This CDR3 spans 13 amino acids. Trimming removed 6 bases from V and 1 base from J, with 9 bases in between. Findings and limits, study-wide: Weaker overall was a secondary response that nonetheless peaked faster, on day 5 versus 15. Re-detected after boosting: most primary clones, 96% of CD4 and roughly 88% of CD8.

This clonotype was counted between two and nine times. Its antigen is not known. Sample: CD4+ T cells sorted from PBMCs, taken on the day of the yellow fever booster vaccination. J is TRBJ2-5 and V is TRBV10-3; the D gene is possibly TRBD1 (5 bases). The TCR originated in a man between 18 and 29 years old who received the YFV17D yellow fever vaccine. CDR3 region: CAISLDSQETQYF. The DNA for the CDR3 is TGTGCCATCAGCCTAGACAGCCAAGAGACCCAGTACTTC.